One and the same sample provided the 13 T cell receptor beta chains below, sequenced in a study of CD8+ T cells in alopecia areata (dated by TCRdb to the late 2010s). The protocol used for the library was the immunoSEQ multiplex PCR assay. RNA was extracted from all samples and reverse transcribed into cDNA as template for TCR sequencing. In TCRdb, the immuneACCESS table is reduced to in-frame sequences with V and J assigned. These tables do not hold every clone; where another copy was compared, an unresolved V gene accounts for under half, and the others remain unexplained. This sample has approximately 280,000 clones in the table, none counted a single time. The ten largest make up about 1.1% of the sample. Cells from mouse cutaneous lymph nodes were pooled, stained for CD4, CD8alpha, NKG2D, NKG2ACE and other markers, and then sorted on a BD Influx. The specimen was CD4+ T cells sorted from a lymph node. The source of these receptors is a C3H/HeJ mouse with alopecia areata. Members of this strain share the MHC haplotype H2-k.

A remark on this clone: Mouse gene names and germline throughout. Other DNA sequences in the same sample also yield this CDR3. The CDR3 loop reads CASSRGQNTGQLYF. Partial CDR3 DNA: TGTGCCAGCAGTAGGGGACAGAACACCGGG. J is TRBJ2-2 and V is TRBV19; 7 bases are a match to TRBD1. The CDR3 end falls 4 residues outside the read, so it is completed with the germline J gene. The CDR3 is 14 residues long. Germline V gene lookup returns CDR1 FNHDT and CDR2 SITEND (reference sequence). After removal of 3 bases from V and 2 bases from J, the junction contained 1 base not matched to a gene.

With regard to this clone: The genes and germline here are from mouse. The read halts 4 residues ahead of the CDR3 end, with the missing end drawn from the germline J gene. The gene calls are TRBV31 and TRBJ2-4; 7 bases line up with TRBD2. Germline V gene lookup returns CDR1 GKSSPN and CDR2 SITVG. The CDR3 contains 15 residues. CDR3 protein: CAWSLNGLEGNTLYF. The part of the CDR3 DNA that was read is TGTGCCTGGAGTCTAAACGGACTGGAGGGAAAC.

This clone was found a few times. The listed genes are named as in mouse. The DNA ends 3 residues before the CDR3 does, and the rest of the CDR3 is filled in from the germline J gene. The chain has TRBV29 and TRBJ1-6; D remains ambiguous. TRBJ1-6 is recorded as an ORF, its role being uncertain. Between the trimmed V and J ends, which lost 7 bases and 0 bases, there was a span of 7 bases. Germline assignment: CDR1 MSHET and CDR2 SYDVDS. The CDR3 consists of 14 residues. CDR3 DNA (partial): TGTGCTAGCATCCTTAATTCCTATAATTCGCCC. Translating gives CASILNSYNSP. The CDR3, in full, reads CASILNSYNSPLYF.

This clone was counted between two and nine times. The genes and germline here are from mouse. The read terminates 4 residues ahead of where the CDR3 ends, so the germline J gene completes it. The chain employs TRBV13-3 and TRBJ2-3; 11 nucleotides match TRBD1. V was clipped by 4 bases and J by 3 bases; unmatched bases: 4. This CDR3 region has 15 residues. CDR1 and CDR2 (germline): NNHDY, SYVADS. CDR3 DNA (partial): TGTGCCAGCAGTTCGGACAGGGGGCGCGCAGAA. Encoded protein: CASSSDRGRAE. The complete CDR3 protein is CASSSDRGRAETLYF.

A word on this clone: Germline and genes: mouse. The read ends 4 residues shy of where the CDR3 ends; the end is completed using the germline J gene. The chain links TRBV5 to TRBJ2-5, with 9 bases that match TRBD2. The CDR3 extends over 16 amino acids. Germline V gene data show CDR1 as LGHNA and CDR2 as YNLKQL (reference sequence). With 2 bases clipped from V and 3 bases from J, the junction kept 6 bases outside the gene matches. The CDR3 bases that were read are TGTGCCAGCAGCCAACCCTCCGACTGGGGGCAAGAC. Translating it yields CASSQPSDWGQD. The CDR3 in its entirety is CASSQPSDWGQDTQYF.

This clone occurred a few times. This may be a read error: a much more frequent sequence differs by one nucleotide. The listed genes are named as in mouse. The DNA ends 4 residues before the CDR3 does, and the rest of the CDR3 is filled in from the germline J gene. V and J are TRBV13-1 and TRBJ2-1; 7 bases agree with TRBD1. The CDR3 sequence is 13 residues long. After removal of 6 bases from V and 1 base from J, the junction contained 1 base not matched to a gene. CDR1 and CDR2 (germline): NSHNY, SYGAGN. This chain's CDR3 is CASTGQNYAEQFF. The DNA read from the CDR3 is TGTGCCAGCACGGGACAGAACTATGCT.

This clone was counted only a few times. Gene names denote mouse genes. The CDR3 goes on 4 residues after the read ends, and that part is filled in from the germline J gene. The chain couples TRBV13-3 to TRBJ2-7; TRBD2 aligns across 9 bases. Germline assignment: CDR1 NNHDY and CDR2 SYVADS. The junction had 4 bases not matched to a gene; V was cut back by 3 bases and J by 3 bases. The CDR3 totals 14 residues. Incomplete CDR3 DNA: TGTGCCAGCAGTGGTACTGGGGGGCGCTAT. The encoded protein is CASSGTGGRY. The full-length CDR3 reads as CASSGTGGRYEQYF.

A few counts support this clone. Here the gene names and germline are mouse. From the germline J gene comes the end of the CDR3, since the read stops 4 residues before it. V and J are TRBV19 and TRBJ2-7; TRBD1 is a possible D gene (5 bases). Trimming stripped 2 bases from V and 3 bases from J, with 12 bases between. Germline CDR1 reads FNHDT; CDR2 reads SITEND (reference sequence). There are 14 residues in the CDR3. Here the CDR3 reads CASSMKGRVYEQYF. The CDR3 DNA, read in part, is TGTGCCAGCAGTATGAAGGGGAGGGTCTAT.

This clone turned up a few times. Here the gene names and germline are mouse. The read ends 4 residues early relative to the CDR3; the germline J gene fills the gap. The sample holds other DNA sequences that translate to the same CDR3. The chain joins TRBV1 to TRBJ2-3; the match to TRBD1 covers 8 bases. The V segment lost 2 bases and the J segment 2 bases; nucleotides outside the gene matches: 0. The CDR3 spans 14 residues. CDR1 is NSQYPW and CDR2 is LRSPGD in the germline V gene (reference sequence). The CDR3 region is CTCSAQGAAETLYF. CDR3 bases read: TGCACCTGCAGTGCACAGGGGGCTGCAGAA.

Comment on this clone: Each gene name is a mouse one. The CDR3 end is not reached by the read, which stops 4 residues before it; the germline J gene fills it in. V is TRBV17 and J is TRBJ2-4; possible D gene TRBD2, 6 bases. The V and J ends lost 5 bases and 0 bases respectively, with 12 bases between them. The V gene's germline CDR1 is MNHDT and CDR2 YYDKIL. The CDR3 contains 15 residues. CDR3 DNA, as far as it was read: TGTGCTAGCAGTGGCCTTGGGGGAAGTCAAAAC. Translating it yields CASSGLGGSQN. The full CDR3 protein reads CASSGLGGSQNTLYF.

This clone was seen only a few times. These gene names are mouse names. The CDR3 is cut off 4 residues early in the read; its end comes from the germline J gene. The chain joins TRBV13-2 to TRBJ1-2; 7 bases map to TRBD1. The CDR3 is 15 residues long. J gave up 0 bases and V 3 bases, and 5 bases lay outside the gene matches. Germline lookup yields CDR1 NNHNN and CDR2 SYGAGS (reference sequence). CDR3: CASGGDRDTNSDYTF. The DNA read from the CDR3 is TGTGCCAGCGGTGGCGACAGGGATACAAACTCC.

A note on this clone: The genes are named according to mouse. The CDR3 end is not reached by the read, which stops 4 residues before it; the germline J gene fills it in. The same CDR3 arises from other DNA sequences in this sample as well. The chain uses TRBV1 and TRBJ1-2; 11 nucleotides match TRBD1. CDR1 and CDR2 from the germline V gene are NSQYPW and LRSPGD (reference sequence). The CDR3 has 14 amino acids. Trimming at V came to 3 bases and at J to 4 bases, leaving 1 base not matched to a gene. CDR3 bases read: TGCACCTGCAGTGCGGGACAGGGGGGCTCC. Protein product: CTCSAGQGGS. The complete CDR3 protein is CTCSAGQGGSDYTF.

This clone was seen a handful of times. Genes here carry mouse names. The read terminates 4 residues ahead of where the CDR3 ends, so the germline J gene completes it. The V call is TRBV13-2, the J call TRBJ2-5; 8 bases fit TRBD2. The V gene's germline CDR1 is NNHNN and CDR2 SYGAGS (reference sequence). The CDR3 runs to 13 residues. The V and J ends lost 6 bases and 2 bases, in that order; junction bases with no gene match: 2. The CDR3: CASELGAQDTQYF. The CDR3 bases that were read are TGTGCCAGCGAACTGGGGGCCCAAGAC.